Shown below are 19 T cell receptor beta chains from a single sample sequenced in a study of Graves' ophthalmopathy and Graves' hyperthyroidism. RNA transcripts were the template, and TCR beta CDR3 regions were amplified from them. Second-round multiplex PCR came after first-round RT-PCR with HTBI primers. TCRdb called the multiplex PCR reads again in MiXCR, with one record for every CDR3 protein. The table includes around 1,000,000 distinct CDR3 sequences, about two fifths detected once. The sample consisted of peripheral blood or thyroid tissue (not recorded which). The source is an adult man with Graves' hyperthyroidism.

The chain recombines TRBV9 with TRBJ2-7; 8 bases are shared with TRBD1. J was trimmed by 2 bases and V by 3 bases; bases with no gene match: 7. This CDR3 spans 15 amino acids. Germline CDR1 and CDR2: SGDLS and YYNGEE. CDR3 DNA: TGTGCCAGCAGCGCAGCGGACAGGGCCACCTACGAGCAGTACTTC. Protein product: CASSAADRATYEQYF.

This clonotype was observed a handful of times. The chain uses TRBV6-5 and TRBJ1-4; possibly TRBD1 for D (6 bases). Germline V gives CDR1 MNHEY, CDR2 SVGAGI. CDR3 length: 17 amino acids. V lost 2 bases, J lost 5 bases, and 18 bases lay in between. CDR3: CASSYHPTQGGNEKLFF. CDR3 sequence (DNA): TGTGCCAGCAGTTACCATCCTACACAGGGCGGAAATGAAAAACTGTTTTTT.

V and J are TRBV12-3 or TRBV12-4 and TRBJ2-5; TRBD1 matches 9 bases. The V and J ends lost 5 bases and 6 bases, in that order; junction bases with no gene match: 10. The CDR3 contains 15 residues. CDR3: CASSPLDRGVQTQYF. The CDR3 nucleotides read TGTGCCAGCAGTCCCCTAGACAGGGGGGTACAGACCCAGTACTTC.

In regard to this clonotype: This may be a read error, as it is one base from a much larger clone. This rearrangement joins TRBV20-1 to TRBJ1-6; no reliable D call. V lost 2 bases, J lost 5 bases, and 16 bases lay in between. From germline, CDR1 is DFQATT and CDR2 SNEGSKA (reference sequence). The CDR3 loop spans 16 amino acids. The CDR3 protein is CSARPRGGSNNSPLHF. CDR3 nucleotides: TGCAGTGCTAGACCCCGGGGAGGGAGCAATAATTCACCCCTCCACTTT.

This clonotype has only a few counts. The gene calls are TRBV7-8 and TRBJ2-7, with D possibly TRBD2 on 6 matching bases. CDR3 length equals 16 residues. With 2 bases removed from V and 0 bases from J, the gap between germline ends came to 14 bases. Germline V gives CDR1 SGHVS, CDR2 FQNEAQ. In nucleotides, the CDR3 is TGTGCCAGCAGCTTAAGGAGCGGGCCCTCCTCCTACGAGCAGTACTTC. Encoded protein: CASSLRSGPSSYEQYF.

With regard to this clonotype: Its ends do not fully match the called genes, so a read error is possible. J is TRBJ1-1 and V is TRBV15; D not certain. This CDR3 spans 10 amino acids. Germline V gives CDR1 LNHNV, CDR2 YYDKDF (reference sequence). CDR3 residues: CATSRDQEGF. The CDR3 DNA sequence: TGTGCCACCAGCAGAGATCAGGAAGGGTTT. Looking up the rest from reference TRBV15 and TRBJ1-1 gives the full variable domain: DAMVIQNPRYQVTQFGKPVTLSCSQTLNHNVMYWYQQKSSQAPKLLFHYYDKDFNNEADTPDNFQSRRPNTSFCFLDIRSPGLGDTAMYLCATSRDQEGFGQGTRLTVV.

This clonotype was counted ten times or more. The J gene is TRBJ1-6, the V gene TRBV6-1, with TRBD1 as a possible D gene (5 bases). The CDR3 consists of 14 residues. Trimming took off 3 bases at V and 8 bases at J, with 11 bases between the two ends. Germline V gene sequence: CDR1 MNHNS, CDR2 SASEGT. CDR3 protein: CASSERQLYSPLHF. CDR3 sequence (DNA): TGTGCCAGCAGTGAGAGACAGCTTTATTCACCCCTCCACTTT.

The chain carries TRBV5-6 and TRBJ1-5, with D uncertain. V dropped 0 bases and J dropped 4 bases, with 11 bases sitting between them. The germline V gene has CDR1 SGHDT and CDR2 YYEEEE. This CDR3 is 15 amino acids long. The CDR3 spells CASSLEGAPNQPQHF. The CDR3 nucleotides are TGTGCCAGCAGCTTGGAGGGAGCGCCAAATCAGCCCCAGCATTTT. The full variable domain, with the rest looked up from reference TRBV5-6 and TRBJ1-5, is DAGVTQSPTHLIKTRGQQVTLRCSPKSGHDTVSWYQQALGQGPQFIFQYYEEEERQRGNFPDRFSGHQFPNYSSELNVNALLLGDSALYLCASSLEGAPNQPQHFGDGTRLSIL.

This clonotype was found a few times. The chain is built from TRBV3-1 and TRBJ1-3; no firm D call. V lost 1 base, J lost 1 base, and 8 bases lay in between. The CDR3 totals 15 residues. From germline, CDR1 is LGHDT and CDR2 YNNKEL (reference sequence). CDR3 residues: CASSQASGSGNTIYF. In DNA form, the CDR3 reads TGTGCCAGCAGCCAAGCATCGGGTTCTGGAAACACCATATATTTT.

The chain carries TRBV28 and TRBJ1-2; 10 nucleotides agree with TRBD1. Germline V lookup: CDR1 MDHEN, CDR2 SYDVKM. The CDR3 spans 17 residues. Germline trimming cut 4 bases from V and 2 bases from J; bases unmatched to any gene: 10. CDR3 sequence reads: CASSWRDRGLINYGYTF. The CDR3 coding sequence is TGTGCCAGCAGTTGGCGGGACAGGGGACTAATCAACTATGGCTACACCTTC.

This clonotype was detected many times. This chain uses TRBV9 with TRBJ1-3, with TRBD1 matching over 10 bases. Trimming at V came to 4 bases and at J to 2 bases, leaving 6 bases not matched to a gene. CDR1 and CDR2 from the germline V gene are SGDLS and YYNGEE. The CDR3 has 16 amino acids. CDR3 residues: CASSPQGQGAGNTIYF. As DNA, the CDR3 is TGTGCCAGCAGCCCTCAAGGACAGGGGGCTGGAAACACCATATATTTT.

This clonotype has only a few counts. J is TRBJ2-7 and V is TRBV10-3, with 9 bases that match TRBD2. Per germline, CDR1 ENHRY and CDR2 SYGVKD. CDR3 length: 15 amino acids. With V trimmed by 6 bases and J by 0 bases, 6 bases remained unmatched. The CDR3 loop is CAIRSGRSSSYEQYF. The CDR3 coding sequence is TGTGCCATCAGGAGCGGGAGGTCTAGCTCCTACGAGCAGTACTTC.

This clonotype showed up just a few times. Its ends do not fully match the called genes, so a read error is possible. V and J are TRBV11-2 and TRBJ1-5; 7 bases fit TRBD1. This CDR3 region has 16 residues. Germline V lookup: CDR1 SGHAT, CDR2 FQNNGV. The CDR3 DNA sequence: TGCGCCAGCAGCCAAGAGCTGGCACAGGGGAATCAGCCCCAGCATTTT. This codes for CASSQELAQGNQPQHF.

This clonotype was found once. The chain is built from TRBV20-1 and TRBJ2-7, with D possibly TRBD2 on 5 matching bases. The CDR3 length is 15 residues. Per the germline V gene, CDR1 is DFQATT and CDR2 is SNEGSKA (reference sequence). V lost 2 bases to trimming and J lost 3 bases, with 17 bases between them. The CDR3 loop is CSARHQTGNGYEQYF. DNA of the CDR3: TGCAGTGCTAGACACCAGACGGGGAATGGCTACGAGCAGTACTTC.

The chain carries TRBV6-6 and TRBJ2-7; 9 positions agree with TRBD1. Germline V gene sequence: CDR1 MNHNY, CDR2 SVGAGI (reference sequence). The V gene end was trimmed by 9 bases and the J gene end by 3 bases; junction bases not matched to a gene: 9. The length of the CDR3 is 14 residues. CDR3: CASRDRVEGYEQYF. DNA for the CDR3: TGTGCCAGTCGGGACAGGGTTGAAGGCTACGAGCAGTACTTC.

In this sample, this clonotype turned up once. This chain links TRBV18 with TRBJ2-5; D uncertain. The V end lost 2 bases, the J end lost 5 bases, and 18 bases lay between the germline ends. Germline CDR1 is KGHSH and CDR2 is LQKENI. The CDR3 runs to 16 residues. The CDR3 spells CASSPNLGRGWETQYF. For the CDR3, the DNA is TGTGCCAGCTCACCAAATCTTGGCAGAGGATGGGAGACCCAGTACTTC.

Concerning this clonotype itself: A much more abundant neighbour one base away suggests this may be a read error. The chain employs TRBV6-5 and TRBJ1-4; D is unresolved. The CDR3 extends over 13 amino acids. Germline CDR1 and CDR2: MNHEY and SVGAGI. CDR3 bases: TGTGCCAGCAATTACAAGGTTAATGAAAAACTGTTTTTT. It translates to CASNYKVNEKLFF.

The J gene is TRBJ1-4, the V gene TRBV11-3, with a possible D match to TRBD1 (6 bases). Germline V gene lookup returns CDR1 SGHNT and CDR2 YENEEA. The CDR3 totals 14 residues. V dropped 5 bases and J dropped 10 bases, with 17 bases sitting between them. The CDR3 region is CASSQEQGLGKLFF. The CDR3 DNA follows: TGTGCCAGCAGCCAGGAACAGGGACTCGGAAAACTGTTTTTT.

With respect to this clonotype: The CDR3 ends on some other residue instead of the conserved phenylalanine or tryptophan, so this is likely a read error. The chain uses TRBV25-1 and TRBJ2-7, with 7 bases aligning to TRBD2. CDR1 is MGHDK, CDR2 SYGVNS, per germline. The length of the CDR3 is 15 residues. The J segment lost 0 bases and the V segment lost 5 bases, leaving 7 bases of the junction unmatched. CDR3 DNA sequence: TGTGCCAGCAGTTACTCGGGGGGTGCCTCCTACGAGCAGTACCTC. Residues: CASSYSGGASYEQYL.